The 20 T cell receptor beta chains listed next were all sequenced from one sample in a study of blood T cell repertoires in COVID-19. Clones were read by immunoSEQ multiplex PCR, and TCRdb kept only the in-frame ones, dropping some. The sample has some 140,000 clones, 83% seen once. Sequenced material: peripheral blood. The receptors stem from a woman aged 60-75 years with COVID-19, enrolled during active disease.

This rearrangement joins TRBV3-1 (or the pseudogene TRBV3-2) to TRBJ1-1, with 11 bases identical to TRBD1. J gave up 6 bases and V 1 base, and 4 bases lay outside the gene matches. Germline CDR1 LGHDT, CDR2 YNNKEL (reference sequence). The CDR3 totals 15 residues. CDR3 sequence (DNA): TGTGCCAGCAGCCAAGGGACAGGGGGCTTCGCTGAAGCTTTCTTT. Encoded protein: CASSQGTGGFAEAFF.

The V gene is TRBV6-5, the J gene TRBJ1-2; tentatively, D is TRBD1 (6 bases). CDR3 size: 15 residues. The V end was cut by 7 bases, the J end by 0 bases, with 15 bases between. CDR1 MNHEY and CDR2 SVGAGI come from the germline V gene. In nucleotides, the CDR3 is TGTGCCAGCATCGCCTTCGGGGGGCCTAACTATGGCTACACCTTC. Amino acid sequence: CASIAFGGPNYGYTF.

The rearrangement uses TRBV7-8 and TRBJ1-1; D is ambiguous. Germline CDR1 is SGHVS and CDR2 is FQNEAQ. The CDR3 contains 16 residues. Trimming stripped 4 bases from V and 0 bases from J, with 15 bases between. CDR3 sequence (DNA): TGTGCCAGCAGCTCCGCCGGGGTAAGGGTGAACACTGAAGCTTTCTTT. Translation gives CASSSAGVRVNTEAFF.

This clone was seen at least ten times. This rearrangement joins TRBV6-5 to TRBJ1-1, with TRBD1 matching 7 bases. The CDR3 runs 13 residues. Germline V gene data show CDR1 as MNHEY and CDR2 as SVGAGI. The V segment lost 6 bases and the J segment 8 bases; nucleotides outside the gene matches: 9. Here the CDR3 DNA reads TGTGCCAGCAGCCTAGACAGGGCTTCGGAAGCTTTCTTT. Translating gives CASSLDRASEAFF.

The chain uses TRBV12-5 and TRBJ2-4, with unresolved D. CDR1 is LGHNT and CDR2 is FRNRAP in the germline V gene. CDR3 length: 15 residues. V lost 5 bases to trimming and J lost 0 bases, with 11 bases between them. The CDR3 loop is CASGQNIEAKNIQYF. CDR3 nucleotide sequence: TGTGCTAGTGGTCAAAACATTGAAGCCAAAAACATTCAGTACTTC.

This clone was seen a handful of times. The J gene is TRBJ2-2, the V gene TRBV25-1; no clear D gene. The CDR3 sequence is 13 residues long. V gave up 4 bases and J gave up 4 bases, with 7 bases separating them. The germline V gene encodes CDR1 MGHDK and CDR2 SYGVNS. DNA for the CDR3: TGTGCCAGCAGTGGTAGCATCACCGGGGAGCTGTTTTTT. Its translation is CASSGSITGELFF.

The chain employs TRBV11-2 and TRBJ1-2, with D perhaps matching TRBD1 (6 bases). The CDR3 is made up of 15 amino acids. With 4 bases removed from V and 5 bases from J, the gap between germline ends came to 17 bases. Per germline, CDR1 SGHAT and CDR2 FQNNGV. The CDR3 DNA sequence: TGTGCCAGCAGCTCAACAGGGAAAGTTAAGTATGGCTACACCTTC. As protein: CASSSTGKVKYGYTF.

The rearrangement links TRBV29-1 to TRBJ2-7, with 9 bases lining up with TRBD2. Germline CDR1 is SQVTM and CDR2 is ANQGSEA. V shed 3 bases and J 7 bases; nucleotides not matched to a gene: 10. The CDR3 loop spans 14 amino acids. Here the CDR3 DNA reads TGCAGCGTTGATCTTGCTAGCGGGACGGGGGAGCAGTACTTC. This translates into CSVDLASGTGEQYF.

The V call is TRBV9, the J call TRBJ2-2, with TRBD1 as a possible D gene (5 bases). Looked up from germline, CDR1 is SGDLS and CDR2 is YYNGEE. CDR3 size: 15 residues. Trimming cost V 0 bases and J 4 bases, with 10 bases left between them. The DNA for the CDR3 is TGTGCCAGCAGCGTAGAAGGGGCCGGCACCGGGGAGCTGTTTTTT. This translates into CASSVEGAGTGELFF.

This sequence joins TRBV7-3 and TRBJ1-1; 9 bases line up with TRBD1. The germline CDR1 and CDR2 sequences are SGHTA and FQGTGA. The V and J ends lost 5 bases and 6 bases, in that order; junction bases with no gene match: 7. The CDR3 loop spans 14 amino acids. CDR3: CASSQGQGISEAFF. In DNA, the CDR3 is TGTGCCAGCAGCCAAGGACAGGGGATCTCTGAAGCTTTCTTT.

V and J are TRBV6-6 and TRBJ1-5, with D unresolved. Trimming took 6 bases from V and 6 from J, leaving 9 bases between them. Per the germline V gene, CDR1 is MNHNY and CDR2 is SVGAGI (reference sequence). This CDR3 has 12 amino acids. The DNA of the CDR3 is TGTGCCAGCAGGACGGAGGGTCAGCCCCAGCATTTT. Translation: CASRTEGQPQHF.

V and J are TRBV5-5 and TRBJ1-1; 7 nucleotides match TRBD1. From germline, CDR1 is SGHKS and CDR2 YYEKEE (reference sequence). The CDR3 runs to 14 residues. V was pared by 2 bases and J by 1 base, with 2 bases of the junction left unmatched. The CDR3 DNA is TGTGCCAGCAGCTTAACAGGGGCGAACACTGAAGCTTTCTTT. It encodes CASSLTGANTEAFF.

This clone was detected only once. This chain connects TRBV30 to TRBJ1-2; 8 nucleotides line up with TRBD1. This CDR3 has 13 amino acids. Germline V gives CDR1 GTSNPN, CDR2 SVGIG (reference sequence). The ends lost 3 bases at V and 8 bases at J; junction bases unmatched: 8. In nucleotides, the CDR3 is TGTGCCTGGAGGCCAGGGGGCGAAGAAGGCTACACCTTC. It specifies CAWRPGGEEGYTF. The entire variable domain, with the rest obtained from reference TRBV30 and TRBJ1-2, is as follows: SQTIHQWPATLVQPVGSPLSLECTVEGTSNPNLYWYRQAAGRGLQLLFYSVGIGQISSEVPQNLSASRPQDRQFILSSKKLLLSDSGFYLCAWRPGGEEGYTFGSGTRLTVV.

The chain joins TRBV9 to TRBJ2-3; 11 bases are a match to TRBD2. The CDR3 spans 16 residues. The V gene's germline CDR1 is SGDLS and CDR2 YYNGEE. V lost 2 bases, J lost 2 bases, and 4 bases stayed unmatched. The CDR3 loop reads CASSVSSGGSTDTQYF. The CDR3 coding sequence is TGTGCCAGCAGCGTTTCTAGCGGGGGGTCCACAGATACGCAGTATTTT.

CDR3 in amino acids: CASSVGLAANTGELFF. CDR3 in DNA: TGTGCCAGCAGCGTAGGACTAGCGGCGAACACCGGGGAGCTGTTTTTT. The chain links TRBV9 to TRBJ2-2; 9 bases line up with TRBD2. Losses at the gene ends were 0 bases for V and 0 bases for J; bases not matched to a gene: 0. The CDR3 consists of 16 residues. Germline CDR1 is SGDLS and CDR2 is YYNGEE.

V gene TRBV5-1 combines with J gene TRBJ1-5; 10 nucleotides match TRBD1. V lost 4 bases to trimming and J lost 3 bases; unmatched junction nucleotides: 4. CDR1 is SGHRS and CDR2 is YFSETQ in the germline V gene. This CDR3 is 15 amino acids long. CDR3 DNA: TGCGCCAGCAGCATGACAGGGGGCCCCAATCAGCCCCAGCATTTT. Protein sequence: CASSMTGGPNQPQHF.

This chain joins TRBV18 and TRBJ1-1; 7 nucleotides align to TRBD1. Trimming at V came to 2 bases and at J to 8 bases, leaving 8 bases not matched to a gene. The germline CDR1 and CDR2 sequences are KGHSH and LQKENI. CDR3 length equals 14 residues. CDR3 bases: TGTGCCAGCTCACCAGGACGATCGGACAGGGAAGCTTTCTTT. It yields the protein CASSPGRSDREAFF.

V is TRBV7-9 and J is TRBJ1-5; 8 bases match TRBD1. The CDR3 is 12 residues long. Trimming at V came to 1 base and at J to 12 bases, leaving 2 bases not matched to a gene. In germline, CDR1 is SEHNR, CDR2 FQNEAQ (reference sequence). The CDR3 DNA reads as TGTGCCAGCAGCTTAGACAGGGGGGTCCAGCATTTT. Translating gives CASSLDRGVQHF.

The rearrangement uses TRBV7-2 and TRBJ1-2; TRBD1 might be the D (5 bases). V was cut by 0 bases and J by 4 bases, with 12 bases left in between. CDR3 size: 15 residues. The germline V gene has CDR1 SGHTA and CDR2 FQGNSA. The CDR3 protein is CASSLAPTAFYGYTF. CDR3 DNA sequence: TGTGCCAGCAGCTTAGCCCCGACAGCCTTCTATGGCTACACCTTC.

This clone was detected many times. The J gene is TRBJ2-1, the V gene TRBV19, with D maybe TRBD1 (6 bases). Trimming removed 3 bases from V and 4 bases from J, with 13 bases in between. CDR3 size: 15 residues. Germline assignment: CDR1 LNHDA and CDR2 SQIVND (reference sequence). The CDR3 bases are TGTGCCAGTAGTATCGCAGGGGTAGGTTACAATGAGCAGTTCTTC. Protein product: CASSIAGVGYNEQFF.